This entry describes one T cell receptor beta chain. In the original processing: Reference gene primer amplification gave nucleated cell count estimates. The repertoire was sequenced with immunoSEQ multiplex PCR; TCRdb's copy has only in-frame clones and lacks some. The DNA gave D and trimming, while V, J and clone size come from that table. This repertoire shows about 190,000 clones, approximately 85% found once; its top ten account for less than 6.5%. Per germline, CDR1 SGHKS and CDR2 YYEKEE (reference sequence). With V trimmed by 0 bases and J by 11 bases, 4 bases remained unmatched. The CDR3 has 14 amino acids. This specimen comes from a study of blood T cell repertoires in COVID-19. About the research overall: PBMCs, B-cell-depleted T cells, or T cells provided the cDNA or gDNA that made up the material.

Material: peripheral blood. The receptor was isolated from an older woman with active or convalescent COVID-19. The chain uses TRBV5-5 and TRBJ2-1, with TRBD2 matching over 11 bases. The CDR3 coding sequence is TGTGCCAGCAGCTTGGTCACTAGCGGGAGAAAGCAGTTCTTC. Residues: CASSLVTSGRKQFF.